This TCR beta chain was captured by sequencing in a study of T cell repertoires in cytomegalovirus infection. The sample holds a few counts of this clonotype. Its target is not known. MiXCR was run by TCRdb on the reads, yielding one entry per CDR3 protein. Among 250,000 or so distinct CDR3 sequences listed, approximately 13% were seen once. The CDR3 length is 14 residues. The V gene's germline CDR1 is KGHSH and CDR2 LQKENI. V shed 6 bases and J 3 bases; nucleotides not matched to a gene: 6. Study outcomes and limitations: Carriers of CMV plus the relevant HLA were identified by cumulative public TCR beta family frequency.

The clonotype originates from a human donor in good health (CMV status not recorded). Some clones in this sample may be carry-over from other donors' samples. The chain has TRBV18 and TRBJ1-1; 8 positions agree with TRBD1. The sample consisted of PBMCs. Written as DNA, the CDR3 is TGTGCCAGCTCGGAGGACAGGGTTGACACTGAAGCTTTCTTT. Protein sequence: CASSEDRVDTEAFF.